Sequencing of this T cell receptor beta chain was carried out in a study of OX40 agonist ivuxolimab in advanced cancers. Study details: Patients got intravenous ivuxolimab at 0.01 to 10 mg/kg every 2 weeks. Dose-escalation subjects each had hepatocellular carcinoma, melanoma, renal cell or head and neck cancer.

Germline values: CDR1 SGHTA, CDR2 FQGTGA. The CDR3 covers 16 residues. Trimming pared 2 bases from V and 0 bases from J, leaving 11 bases between. Clones were read by immunoSEQ multiplex PCR, and TCRdb kept only the in-frame ones, dropping some. Altogether around 100,000 clones are present, approximately 91% being singletons, with the ten largest covering around 0.15%. Overall study findings and caveats: Averaging showed that CD8+ T cells had more expanded clones than CD4+ did. Some of the lowest clonal expansion was seen in partial responders at 0.1-3.0 mg/kg.

In the case of this clone: Its antigen remains unidentified.

The TCR was taken from an adult with an advanced solid tumor such as melanoma, head and neck, liver or kidney cancer. The rearrangement links TRBV7-3 to TRBJ2-1; D possibly corresponds to TRBD2 (5 bases). Sample: CD4+ or CD8+ T cells sorted from blood, taken in a trial of the OX40 agonist ivuxolimab. The CDR3 region has the DNA TGTGCCAGCAGCTTAGATCGGAGGAGCTCCTACAATGAGCAGTTCTTC. Its translation is CASSLDRRSSYNEQFF. Drawing the rest from reference TRBV7-3 and TRBJ2-1, the complete variable domain is GAGVSQTPSNKVTEKGKYVELRCDPISGHTALYWYRQSLGQGPEFLIYFQGTGAADDSGLPNDRFFAVRPEGSVSTLKIQRTERGDSAVYLCASSLDRRSSYNEQFFGPGTRLTVL.